These 20 T cell receptor beta chains share one sample of origin, sequenced in a study of blood T cell repertoires in COVID-19. The table came from immunoSEQ multiplex PCR; TCRdb's copy has only in-frame clones and leaves some out. The sample carries approximately 230,000 clones, roughly 85% recorded once. The sequenced material came from peripheral blood. The receptors were sampled from a man aged 25 to 40 who had recovered from COVID-19.

The V call is TRBV19, the J call TRBJ2-1; the match to TRBD1 covers 10 bases. J gave up 8 bases and V 6 bases, and 7 bases lay outside the gene matches. Germline assignment: CDR1 LNHDA and CDR2 SQIVND (reference sequence). The CDR3 has 14 amino acids. CDR3 DNA: TGTGCCAGTAGCCGGGACAGGGGATTCGATGAGCAGTTCTTC. The encoded protein is CASSRDRGFDEQFF.

The V call is TRBV6-4, the J call TRBJ2-7; 8 nucleotides line up with TRBD1. This CDR3 is built from 14 residues. V shed 5 bases, J shed 3 bases, and the junction held 6 bases outside the gene matches. Germline CDR1 and CDR2: MRHNA and SNTAGT. CDR3 residues: CASSPTGAYYEQYF. CDR3 bases: TGTGCCAGCAGTCCGACAGGGGCCTACTACGAGCAGTACTTC.

This clone was recorded a few times. This rearrangement joins TRBV20-1 to TRBJ1-2, with D perhaps TRBD1 (6 bases). Germline V lookup: CDR1 DFQATT, CDR2 SNEGSKA (reference sequence). The CDR3 contains 10 residues. The germline V and J ends were trimmed by 4 bases and 10 bases, with 10 bases remaining between them. CDR3 nucleotides: TGCAGTGCTATGGCGGGGGCCTACACCTTC. Protein: CSAMAGAYTF.

This sequence joins TRBV4-1 and TRBJ2-7, with D possibly matching TRBD1 (5 bases). The CDR3 is 13 amino acids. CDR1 and CDR2 from the germline V gene are MGHRA and YSYEKL. Trimming removed 2 bases from V and 5 bases from J, with 10 bases in between. This chain's CDR3 is CASSQRWGDEQYF. As DNA, the CDR3 is TGCGCCAGCAGCCAACGCTGGGGCGACGAGCAGTACTTC.

The genes are TRBV10-3 and TRBJ2-7; D unclear. V gave up 5 bases and J gave up 3 bases, with 5 bases separating them. The germline V gene encodes CDR1 ENHRY and CDR2 SYGVKD. The CDR3 contains 11 residues. This chain's CDR3 is CAISNRYEQYF. The CDR3, as DNA: TGTGCCATCAGTAATCGCTACGAGCAGTACTTC.

The V call is TRBV6-5, the J call TRBJ2-1; D is possibly TRBD1 (5 bases). Germline CDR1 MNHEY, CDR2 SVGAGI. This CDR3 is 15 amino acids long. V was pared by 8 bases and J by 0 bases, with 14 bases between. CDR3 amino acids: CASGWGQLSYNEQFF. The CDR3 coding sequence is TGTGCCAGCGGTTGGGGCCAGCTCTCCTACAATGAGCAGTTCTTC.

In this sample, this clone turned up once. CDR3 nucleotides: TGTGCCACCAGCCTAGCGAATGGAAACACCATATATTTT. Residues: CATSLANGNTIYF. This chain connects TRBV15 to TRBJ1-3; the D is unclear. The germline V gene encodes CDR1 LNHNV and CDR2 YYDKDF (reference sequence). There are 13 residues in the CDR3. V was cut by 5 bases and J by 3 bases, with 8 bases left in between.

This clone was seen a handful of times. This sequence joins TRBV10-1 and TRBJ2-7; TRBD2 aligns across 10 bases. CDR3 length equals 16 residues. From germline, CDR1 is WNHNN and CDR2 SYGVQD (reference sequence). The ends lost 0 bases at V and 2 bases at J; junction bases unmatched: 4. As DNA, the CDR3 is TGCGCCAGCAGTGAGTCGATAGCGGGGGGTGCCTACGAGCAGTACTTC. Translated: CASSESIAGGAYEQYF.

The chain recombines TRBV19 with TRBJ2-5, with D tentatively TRBD2 (6 bases). Germline V gives CDR1 LNHDA, CDR2 SQIVND (reference sequence). Trimming removed 2 bases from V and 6 bases from J, with 16 bases in between. CDR3 length equals 15 residues. CDR3 in amino acids: CASSIRGGGGKTQYF. The CDR3 DNA reads as TGTGCCAGTAGTATAAGGGGTGGGGGAGGAAAGACCCAGTACTTC. The full variable domain, rest sourced from reference TRBV19 and TRBJ2-5, is DGGITQSPKYLFRKEGQNVTLSCEQNLNHDAMYWYRQDPGQGLRLIYYSQIVNDFQKGDIAEGYSVSREKKESFPLTVTSAQKNPTAFYLCASSIRGGGGKTQYFGPGTRLLVL.

The V and J genes are TRBV9 and TRBJ2-1; weak D call: TRBD2 (5 bases). The CDR3 runs to 13 residues. The ends were cut back, 0 bases at V and 9 bases at J, with 10 bases in the middle. Germline V CDR1 and CDR2: SGDLS, YYNGEE. CDR3 loop: CASSVGHTSEQFF. The CDR3 DNA sequence: TGTGCCAGCAGCGTAGGGCACACTAGTGAGCAGTTCTTC. Combining the CDR3 with reference TRBV9 and TRBJ2-1 gives the whole variable domain DSGVTQTPKHLITATGQRVTLRCSPRSGDLSVYWYQQSLDQGLQFLIQYYNGEERAKGNILERFSAQQFPDLHSELNLSSLELGDSALYFCASSVGHTSEQFFGPGTRLTVL.

The chain links TRBV9 to TRBJ2-5, with 7 bases identical to TRBD2. CDR1 is SGDLS, CDR2 YYNGEE, per germline. The CDR3 sequence is 16 residues long. V was clipped by 0 bases and J by 2 bases; unmatched bases: 7. CDR3 bases: TGTGCCAGCAGCGTAGGAGGGCGCGGGGGACAAGAGACCCAGTACTTC. This codes for CASSVGGRGGQETQYF.

This rearrangement joins TRBV5-1 to TRBJ1-6, with D perhaps TRBD1 (6 bases). Germline V gene sequence: CDR1 SGHRS, CDR2 YFSETQ. Trimming shortened V by 1 base and J by 9 bases, and 20 bases separated the two germline ends. This CDR3 comprises 17 residues. The CDR3 reads CASSLFEAGAEGSPLHF. CDR3 sequence (DNA): TGCGCCAGCAGCTTGTTTGAGGCAGGGGCTGAGGGTTCACCCCTCCACTTT.

The V gene is TRBV9, the J gene TRBJ1-3; unclear D gene. The length of the CDR3 is 15 residues. Germline-derived CDR1 and CDR2 are SGDLS and YYNGEE. Trimming left V 0 bases short and J 0 bases short, with 7 bases between. DNA for the CDR3: TGTGCCAGCAGCGTAGATCTATCCTCTGGAAACACCATATATTTT. It encodes CASSVDLSSGNTIYF. Based on the CDR3 plus reference TRBV9 and TRBJ1-3, the full variable domain is DSGVTQTPKHLITATGQRVTLRCSPRSGDLSVYWYQQSLDQGLQFLIQYYNGEERAKGNILERFSAQQFPDLHSELNLSSLELGDSALYFCASSVDLSSGNTIYFGEGSWLTVV.

The chain employs TRBV19 and TRBJ2-7; no firm D call. CDR1 is LNHDA and CDR2 is SQIVND in the germline V gene (reference sequence). The CDR3 runs 12 residues. Trimming removed 6 bases from V and 1 base from J, with 7 bases in between. CDR3 amino acids: CASSSLSYEQYF. The CDR3, as DNA: TGTGCCAGTAGCTCGTTGTCCTACGAGCAGTACTTC.

The chain has TRBV5-6 and TRBJ1-2; the D is unclear. Germline V CDR1 and CDR2: SGHDT, YYEEEE. The CDR3 has 14 residues. The V end was cut by 3 bases, the J end by 5 bases, with 14 bases between. CDR3 loop: CASSSNLEDYGYTF. DNA for the CDR3: TGTGCCAGCAGCTCGAACCTGGAGGATTATGGCTACACCTTC.

This chain links TRBV25-1 with TRBJ1-5; TRBD1 agrees at 8 bases. Looked up from germline, CDR1 is MGHDK and CDR2 is SYGVNS. V trimming: 9 bases; J trimming: 5 bases; junction bases outside the gene matches: 6. The CDR3 is made up of 13 amino acids. Here the CDR3 reads CASRQGLDQPQHF. As DNA, the CDR3 is TGTGCCAGTAGACAGGGGTTGGATCAGCCCCAGCATTTT.

The gene calls are TRBV7-9 and TRBJ1-2; tentatively, D is TRBD1 (5 bases). Germline lookup yields CDR1 SEHNR and CDR2 FQNEAQ (reference sequence). This CDR3 contains 15 residues. V shed 3 bases and J shed 5 bases, with 16 bases lying between them. In DNA, the CDR3 is TGTGCCAGCAGCTTCTGGGACCGGGAGGGGTATGGCTACACCTTC. The encoded protein is CASSFWDREGYGYTF.

The chain carries TRBV5-1 and TRBJ1-1; 7 bases are a match to TRBD1. This CDR3 comprises 15 residues. The germline gives CDR1 SGHRS, CDR2 YFSETQ. V was clipped by 0 bases and J by 0 bases; unmatched bases: 2. The DNA of the CDR3 is TGCGCCAGCAGCTTGGGACAGGGTATGAACACTGAAGCTTTCTTT. Its protein product is CASSLGQGMNTEAFF.

The genes are TRBV3-1 (or the pseudogene TRBV3-2) and TRBJ1-1; TRBD1 aligns across 9 bases. Germline V gene sequence: CDR1 LGHDT, CDR2 YNNKEL (reference sequence). This CDR3 is 14 amino acids long. The ends lost 4 bases at V and 3 bases at J; junction bases unmatched: 3. The CDR3 region is CASSPDRGDTEAFF. CDR3 nucleotides: TGTGCCAGCAGCCCCGACAGGGGGGACACTGAAGCTTTCTTT.

The chain couples TRBV7-2 to TRBJ1-2; D might be TRBD1 (5 bases). Germline CDR1 reads SGHTA; CDR2 reads FQGNSA. This CDR3 region has 15 residues. V lost 1 base and J 8 bases, leaving 17 bases between the germline ends. The CDR3 DNA is TGTGCCAGCAGCTTAGTATCCAGGGAGGAGAAGGGCTACACCTTC. It encodes CASSLVSREEKGYTF.